This TCR beta chain was retrieved from a study of blood T cells in healthy people across ages. Study results and caveats: Roughly linear age-related decline in beta diversity appeared, significant by age around 38. Unsorted PBMC material precluded a definitive naive versus antigen-experienced comparison.

The authors ran a second PCR of 7 to 11 cycles using a sample-barcoded 5' primer and a J-beta primer mix. Every molecule of cDNA carried a tag from a template-switch adaptor with 12 random nucleotides. TCRdb re-analysed the 5' RACE reads in MiXCR, keeping a single row per CDR3 protein. The table lists roughly 650,000 distinct CDR3 sequences, approximately 29% of them singletons, with approximately 15% in the top ten. This CDR3 comprises 15 residues. Trimming removed 4 bases at V and 7 bases at J, with 19 bases between. Per germline, CDR1 MDHEN and CDR2 SYDVKM. On this clonotype: The antigen is unknown.

The J gene is TRBJ1-2, the V gene TRBV28; D call uncertain. Sequencing used blood. The sequence was obtained from a woman of 80 years or more in good health. The CDR3 DNA reads TGTGCCAGCAGTTCGGGAAATTGGGTGGCCGCTGGCTACACCTTC. It encodes CASSSGNWVAAGYTF.